This T cell receptor (beta chain) originates from a study of shared clonotypes between healthy human individuals. As regards this clone: Its specificity is unknown.

Study-level results: The researchers took only blood, and tissue repertoires probably look different.

The donor cohort consisted entirely of Caucasian adults residing in Nashville, Tennessee. Assay: immunoSEQ multiplex PCR; the TCRdb copy retains only in-frame clones and omits some. The repertoire holds about a million clones, with under 80% as singletons. This CDR3 is 15 amino acids long. J gave up 3 bases and V 0 bases, and 2 bases lay outside the gene matches. Germline V gene sequence: CDR1 SGHTS, CDR2 YDEGEE. The sequenced material came from memory CD4+ T cells sorted from blood. The subset: CD45RA-negative fraction. The receptor comes from a man aged 18 to 30 in good health. V and J are TRBV5-8 and TRBJ1-4; 7 positions agree with TRBD1. The CDR3 coding sequence is TGTGCCAGCAGCTTGGGGGACAGCTCTAATGAAAAACTGTTTTTT. Its protein is CASSLGDSSNEKLFF.